This T cell receptor (beta chain) comes out of a study of T cell repertoires in cytomegalovirus infection. TCRdb called the reads again in MiXCR, with one record for every CDR3 protein. The sample lists around 130,000 distinct CDR3 sequences; 8% to 9% were seen once. This clonotype was seen at least ten times. V gave up 6 bases and J gave up 7 bases; unmatched junction bases: 16. Germline CDR1 reads MDHEN; CDR2 reads SYDVKM. There are 17 residues in the CDR3. The rearrangement joins TRBV28 to TRBJ2-1, with 9 bases lining up with TRBD2. This TCR was sampled from a human donor in good health (CMV status not recorded). Some clones in this sample may be carry-over from other donors' samples. Sequenced material: PBMCs. The CDR3 is CASSRGISRGGRNEQFF. The CDR3 DNA is TGTGCCAGCAGCCGTGGGATCTCGCGGGGGGGCCGTAATGAGCAGTTCTTC. Full variable domain (missing parts from reference TRBV28 and TRBJ2-1): DVKVTQSSRYLVKRTGEKVFLECVQDMDHENMFWYRQDPGLGLRLIYFSYDVKMKEKGDIPEGYSVSREKKERFSLILESASTNQTSMYLCASSRGISRGGRNEQFFGPGTRLTVL.